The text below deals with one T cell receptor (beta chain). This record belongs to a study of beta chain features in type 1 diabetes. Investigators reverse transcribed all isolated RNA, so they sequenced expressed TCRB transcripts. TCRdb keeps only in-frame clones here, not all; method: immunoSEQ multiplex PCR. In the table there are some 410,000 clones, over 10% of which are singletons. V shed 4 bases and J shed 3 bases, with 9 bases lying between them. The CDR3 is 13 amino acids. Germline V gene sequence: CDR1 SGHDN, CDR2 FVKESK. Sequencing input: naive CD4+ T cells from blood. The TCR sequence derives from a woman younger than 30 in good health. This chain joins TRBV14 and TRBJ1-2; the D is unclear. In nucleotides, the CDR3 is TGTGCCAGCAGCCCCCGCTGGTACTATGGCTACACCTTC. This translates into CASSPRWYYGYTF.